This TCR beta chain was retrieved from a study of T cells of healthy individuals. Deletions cut 5 bases from V and 3 bases from J, with 10 bases between. This CDR3 has 13 amino acids. Germline V lookup: CDR1 SGHTA, CDR2 FQGNSA. TCRdb ran MiXCR on the 5' RACE reads and lists one entry per CDR3 protein. The sample contains around 79,000 distinct CDR3 sequences, approximately 4.7% of which appear only once. This clonotype was seen ten or more times. The chain combines TRBV7-2 with TRBJ1-2; unclear D gene. The sequence came from a female donor in good health. Here the CDR3 reads CASSPAWDYGYTF. The CDR3, as DNA: TGTGCCAGCAGCCCGGCCTGGGACTATGGCTACACCTTC.